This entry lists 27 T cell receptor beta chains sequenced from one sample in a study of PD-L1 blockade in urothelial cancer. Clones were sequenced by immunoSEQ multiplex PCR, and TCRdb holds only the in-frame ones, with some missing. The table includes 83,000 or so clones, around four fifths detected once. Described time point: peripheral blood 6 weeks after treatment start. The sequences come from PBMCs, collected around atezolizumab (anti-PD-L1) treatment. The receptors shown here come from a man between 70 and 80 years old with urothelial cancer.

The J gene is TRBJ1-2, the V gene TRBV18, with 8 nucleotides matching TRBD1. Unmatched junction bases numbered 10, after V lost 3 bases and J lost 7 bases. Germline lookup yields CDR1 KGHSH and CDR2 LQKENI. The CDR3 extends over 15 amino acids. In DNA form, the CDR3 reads TGTGCCAGCTCACCTACAGGGGGTCTTGAATCTGGCTACACCTTC. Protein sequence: CASSPTGGLESGYTF. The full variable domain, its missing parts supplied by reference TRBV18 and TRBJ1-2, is NAGVMQNPRHLVRRRGQEARLRCSPMKGHSHVYWYRQLPEEGLKFMVYLQKENIIDESGMPKERFSAEFPKEGPSILRIQQVVRGDSAAYFCASSPTGGLESGYTFGSGTRLTVV.

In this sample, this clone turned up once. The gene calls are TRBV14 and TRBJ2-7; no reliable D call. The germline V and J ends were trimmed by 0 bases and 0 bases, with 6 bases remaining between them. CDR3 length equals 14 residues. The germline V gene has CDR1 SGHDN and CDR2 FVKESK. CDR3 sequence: CASSQDPSSYEQYF. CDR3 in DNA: TGTGCCAGCAGCCAAGATCCGAGCTCCTACGAGCAGTACTTC. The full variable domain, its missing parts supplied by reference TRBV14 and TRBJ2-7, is EAGVTQFPSHSVIEKGQTVTLRCDPISGHDNLYWYRRVMGKEIKFLLHFVKESKQDESGMPNNRFLAERTGGTYSTLKVQPAELEDSGVYFCASSQDPSSYEQYFGPGTRLTVT.

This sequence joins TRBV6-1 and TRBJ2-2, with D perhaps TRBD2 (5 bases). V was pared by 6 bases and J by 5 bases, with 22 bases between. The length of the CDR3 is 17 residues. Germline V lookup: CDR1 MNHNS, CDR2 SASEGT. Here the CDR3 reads CASSELGGVVETGELFF. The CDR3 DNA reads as TGTGCCAGCAGCGAACTCGGAGGAGTTGTAGAAACCGGGGAGCTGTTTTTT.

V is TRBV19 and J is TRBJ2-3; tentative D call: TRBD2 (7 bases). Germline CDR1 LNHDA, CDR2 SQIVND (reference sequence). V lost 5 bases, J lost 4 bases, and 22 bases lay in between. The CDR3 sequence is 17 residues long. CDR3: CASSSLGGRGIADTQYF. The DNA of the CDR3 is TGTGCCAGTAGTTCTCTCGGGGGGCGGGGAATTGCAGATACGCAGTATTTT.

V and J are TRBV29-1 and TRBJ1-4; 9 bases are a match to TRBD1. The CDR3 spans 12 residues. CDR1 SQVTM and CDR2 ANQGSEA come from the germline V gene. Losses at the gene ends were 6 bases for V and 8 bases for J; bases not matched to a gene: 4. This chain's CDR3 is CSVQGAGEKLFF. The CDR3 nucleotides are TGCAGCGTACAGGGGGCTGGGGAAAAACTGTTTTTT.

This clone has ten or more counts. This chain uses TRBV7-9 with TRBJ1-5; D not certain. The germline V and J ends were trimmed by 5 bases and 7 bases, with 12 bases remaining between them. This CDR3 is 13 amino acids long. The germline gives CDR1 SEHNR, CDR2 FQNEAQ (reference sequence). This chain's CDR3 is CASSREGGQPQHF. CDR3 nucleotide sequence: TGTGCCAGCAGCCGCGAGGGCGGGCAGCCCCAGCATTTT.

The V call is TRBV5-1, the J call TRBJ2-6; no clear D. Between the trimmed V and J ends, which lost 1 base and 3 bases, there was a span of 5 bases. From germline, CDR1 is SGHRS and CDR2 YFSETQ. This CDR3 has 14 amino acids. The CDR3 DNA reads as TGCGCCAGCAGCTTGAACGGTGGGGCCAACGTCCTGACTTTC. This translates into CASSLNGGANVLTF. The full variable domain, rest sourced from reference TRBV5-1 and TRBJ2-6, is KAGVTQTPRYLIKTRGQQVTLSCSPISGHRSVSWYQQTPGQGLQFLFEYFSETQRNKGNFPGRFSGRQFSNSRSEMNVSTLELGDSALYLCASSLNGGANVLTFGAGSRLTVL.

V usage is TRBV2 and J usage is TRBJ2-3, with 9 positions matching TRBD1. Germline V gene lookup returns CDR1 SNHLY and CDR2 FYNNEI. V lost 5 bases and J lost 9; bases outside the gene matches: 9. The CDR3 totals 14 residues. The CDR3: CASSPGQGRTTQYF. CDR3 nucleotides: TGTGCCAGCAGTCCGGGACAGGGACGGACCACGCAGTATTTT.

The CDR3 nucleotides are TGTGCCAGCAGCCCGAGGCGGGAGGGAGAGACCCAGTACTTC. Translation gives CASSPRREGETQYF. The chain links TRBV11-3 to TRBJ2-5, with 9 bases identical to TRBD2. After removal of 5 bases from V and 4 bases from J, the junction contained 5 bases not matched to a gene. The CDR3 totals 14 residues. The V gene's germline CDR1 is SGHNT and CDR2 YENEEA.

CDR3 nucleotides: TGTGCCAGCAGTGAGACAGCGAGCTCCTACAATGAGCAGTTCTTC. Amino acids: CASSETASSYNEQFF. The gene calls are TRBV11-3 and TRBJ2-1; maybe TRBD1 (5 bases). This CDR3 is built from 15 residues. V was shortened by 6 bases and J by 0 bases, with 12 bases between the two germline ends. Germline CDR1 and CDR2: SGHNT and YENEEA.

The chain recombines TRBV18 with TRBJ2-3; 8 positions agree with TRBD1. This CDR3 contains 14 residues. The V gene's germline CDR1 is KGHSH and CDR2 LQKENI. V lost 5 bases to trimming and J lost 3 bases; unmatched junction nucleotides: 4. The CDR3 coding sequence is TGTGCCAGCTCATCTGGACAGGGAACAGATACGCAGTATTTT. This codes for CASSSGQGTDTQYF. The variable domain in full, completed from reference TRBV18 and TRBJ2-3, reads NAGVMQNPRHLVRRRGQEARLRCSPMKGHSHVYWYRQLPEEGLKFMVYLQKENIIDESGMPKERFSAEFPKEGPSILRIQQVVRGDSAAYFCASSSGQGTDTQYFGPGTRLTVL.

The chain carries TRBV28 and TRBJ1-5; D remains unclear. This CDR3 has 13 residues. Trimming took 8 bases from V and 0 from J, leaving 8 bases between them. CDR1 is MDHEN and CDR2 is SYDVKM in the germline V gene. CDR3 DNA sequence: TGTGCCAGCGCCGACTATAGCAATCAGCCCCAGCATTTT. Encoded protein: CASADYSNQPQHF.

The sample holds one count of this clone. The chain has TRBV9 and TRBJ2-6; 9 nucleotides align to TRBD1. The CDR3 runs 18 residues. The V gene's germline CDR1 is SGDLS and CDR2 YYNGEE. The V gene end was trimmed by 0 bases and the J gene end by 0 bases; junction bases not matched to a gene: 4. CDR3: CASSVGGQGHSGANVLTF. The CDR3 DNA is TGTGCCAGCAGCGTAGGGGGACAGGGCCACTCTGGGGCCAACGTCCTGACTTTC.

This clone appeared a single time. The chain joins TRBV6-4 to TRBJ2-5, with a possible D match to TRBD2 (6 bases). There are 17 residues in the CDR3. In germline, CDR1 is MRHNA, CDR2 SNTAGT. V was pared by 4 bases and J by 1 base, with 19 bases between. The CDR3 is CASSVPLLGGIQETQYF. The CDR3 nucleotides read TGTGCCAGCAGTGTCCCCTTACTGGGGGGAATCCAAGAGACCCAGTACTTC.

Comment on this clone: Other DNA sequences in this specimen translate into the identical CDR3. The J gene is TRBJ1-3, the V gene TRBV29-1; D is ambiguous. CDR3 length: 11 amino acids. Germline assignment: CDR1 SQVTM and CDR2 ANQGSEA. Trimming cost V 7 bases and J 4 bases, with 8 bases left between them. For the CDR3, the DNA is TGCAGCGGTCTGAGGGGAAACACCATATATTTT. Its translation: CSGLRGNTIYF.

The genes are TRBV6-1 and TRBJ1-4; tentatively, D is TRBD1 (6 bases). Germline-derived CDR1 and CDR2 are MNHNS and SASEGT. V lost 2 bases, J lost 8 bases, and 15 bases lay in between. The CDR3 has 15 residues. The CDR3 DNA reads TGTGCCAGCAGTGAAATACAGGGAAGTCACGAAAAACTGTTTTTT. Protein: CASSEIQGSHEKLFF.

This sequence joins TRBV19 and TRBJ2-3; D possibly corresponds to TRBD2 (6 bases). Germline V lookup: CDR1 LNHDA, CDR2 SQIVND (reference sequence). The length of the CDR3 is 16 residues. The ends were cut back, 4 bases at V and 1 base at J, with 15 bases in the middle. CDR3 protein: CASSTPLAWGTDTQYF. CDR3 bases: TGTGCCAGTAGTACTCCCCTAGCGTGGGGCACAGATACGCAGTATTTT.

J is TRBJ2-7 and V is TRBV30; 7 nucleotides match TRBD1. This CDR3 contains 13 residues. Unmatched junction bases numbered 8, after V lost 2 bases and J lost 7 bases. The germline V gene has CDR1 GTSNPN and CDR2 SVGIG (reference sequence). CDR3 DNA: TGTGCCTGGAGTCCCGACAGGGTGGGGGAGCAGTACTTC. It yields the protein CAWSPDRVGEQYF.

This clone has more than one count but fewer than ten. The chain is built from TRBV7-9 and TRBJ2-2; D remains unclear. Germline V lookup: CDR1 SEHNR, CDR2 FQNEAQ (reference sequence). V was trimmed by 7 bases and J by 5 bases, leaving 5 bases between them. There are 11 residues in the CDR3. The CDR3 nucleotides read TGTGCCAGCACCTCGACCGGGGAGCTGTTTTTT. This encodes CASTSTGELFF.

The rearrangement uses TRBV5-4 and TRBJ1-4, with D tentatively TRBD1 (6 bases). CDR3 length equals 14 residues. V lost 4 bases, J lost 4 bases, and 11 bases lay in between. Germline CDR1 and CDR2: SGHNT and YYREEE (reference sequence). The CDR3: CASSQDRLNEKLFF. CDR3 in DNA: TGTGCCAGCAGCCAGGACAGACTTAATGAAAAACTGTTTTTT.

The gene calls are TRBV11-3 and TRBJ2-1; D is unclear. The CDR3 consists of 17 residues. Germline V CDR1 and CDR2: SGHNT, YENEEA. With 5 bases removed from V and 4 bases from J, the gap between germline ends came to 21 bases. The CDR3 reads CASSLAPGLQKYNEQFF. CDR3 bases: TGTGCCAGCAGCCTTGCCCCTGGGCTACAGAAATACAATGAGCAGTTCTTC. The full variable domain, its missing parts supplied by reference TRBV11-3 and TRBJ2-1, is EAGVVQSPRYKIIEKKQPVAFWCNPISGHNTLYWYLQNLGQGPELLIRYENEEAVDDSQLPKDRFSAERLKGVDSTLKIQPAELGDSAVYLCASSLAPGLQKYNEQFFGPGTRLTVL.

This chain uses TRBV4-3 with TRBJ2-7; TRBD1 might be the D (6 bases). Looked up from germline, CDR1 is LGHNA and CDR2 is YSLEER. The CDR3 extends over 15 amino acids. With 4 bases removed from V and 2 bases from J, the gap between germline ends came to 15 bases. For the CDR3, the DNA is TGCGCCAGCAGCCCGGGTTGGGGACATACCTACGAGCAGTACTTC. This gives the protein CASSPGWGHTYEQYF.

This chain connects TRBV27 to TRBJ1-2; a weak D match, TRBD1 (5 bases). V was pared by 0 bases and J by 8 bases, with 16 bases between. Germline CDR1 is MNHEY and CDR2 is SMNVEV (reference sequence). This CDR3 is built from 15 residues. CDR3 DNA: TGTGCCAGCAGTTTATCGACGGGGGAGTTCGGGGGCTACACCTTC. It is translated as CASSLSTGEFGGYTF.

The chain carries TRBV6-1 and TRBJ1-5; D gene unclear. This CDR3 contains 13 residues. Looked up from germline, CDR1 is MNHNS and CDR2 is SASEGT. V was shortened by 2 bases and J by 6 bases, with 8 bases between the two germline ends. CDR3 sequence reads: CASSEIAIQPQHF. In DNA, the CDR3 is TGTGCCAGCAGTGAAATAGCGATTCAGCCCCAGCATTTT.

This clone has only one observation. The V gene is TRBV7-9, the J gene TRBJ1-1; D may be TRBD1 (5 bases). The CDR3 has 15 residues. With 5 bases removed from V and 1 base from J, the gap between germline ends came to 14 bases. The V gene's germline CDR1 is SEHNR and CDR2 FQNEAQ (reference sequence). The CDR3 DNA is TGTGCCAGCAGCCAAGGGGCAGGTTCGAACACTGAAGCTTTCTTT. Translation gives CASSQGAGSNTEAFF.

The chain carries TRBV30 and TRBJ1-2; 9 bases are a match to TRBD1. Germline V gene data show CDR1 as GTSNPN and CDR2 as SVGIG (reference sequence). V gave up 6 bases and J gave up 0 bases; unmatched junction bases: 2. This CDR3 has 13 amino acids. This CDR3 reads CACTGGTNYGYTF. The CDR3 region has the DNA TGTGCCTGTACAGGGGGCACTAACTATGGCTACACCTTC.

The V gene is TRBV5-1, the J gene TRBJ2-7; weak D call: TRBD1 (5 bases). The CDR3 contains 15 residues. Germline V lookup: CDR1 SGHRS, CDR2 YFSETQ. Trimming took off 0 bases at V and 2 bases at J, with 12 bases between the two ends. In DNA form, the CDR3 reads TGCGCCAGCAGCTTGGAACAGGCAGGTACCTACGAGCAGTACTTC. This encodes CASSLEQAGTYEQYF.